This paragraph covers one T cell receptor (beta chain) sequence. What it binds is unknown. This CDR3 fails to terminate in the conserved phenylalanine or tryptophan, so it likely reflects a read error. Template switching (which added a universal primer site) was used, and cDNA carried unique molecular identifiers. Via MiXCR, TCRdb re-called the 5' RACE reads, giving one row per CDR3 protein. This table holds more than 250,000 distinct CDR3 sequences, about 8.3% found once. Between the trimmed V and J ends, which lost 5 bases and 4 bases, there was a span of 11 bases. Germline V lookup: CDR1 MDHEN, CDR2 SYDVKM. CDR3 length equals 13 residues. This record comes from a study of identical twins. Study outcomes and limitations: For monozygotic twins, models underestimated out-of-frame TCR alpha sharing. Analyses based on zero insertions could be partly confounded by invariant MAIT and iNKT cells.

These data also featured in a second study, about yellow fever vaccine responses in identical twins. This second study notes: Twins' vaccine T cell response reportedly gave the appearance of partial convergence and partial personalization.

The clonotype originates from a woman younger than 30 in good health. This chain connects TRBV28 to TRBJ1-2; TRBD1 might be the D (6 bases). Material: memory (CD45RO+) T cells sorted from blood. Here the CDR3 DNA reads TGTGCCAGCAGTGGCAGGGGTCTCTATGGCTACACCCTC. Encoded protein: CASSGRGLYGYTL.